Following are 27 T cell receptor beta chains from one sample sequenced in a study of blood T cells in healthy people across ages. It was with a sample-barcoded 5' primer and a J-beta primer mix that a second PCR of roughly 7 to 12 cycles was run. TCRdb re-called the 5' RACE reads with MiXCR, one entry per CDR3 protein. The sample records more than 1.4 million distinct CDR3 sequences, approximately 40% being singletons. The sequenced material came from blood. The source of these receptors is a woman younger than 30 in good health.

The chain employs TRBV6-5 and TRBJ1-1; 8 bases line up with TRBD1. There are 12 residues in the CDR3. CDR1 is MNHEY and CDR2 is SVGAGI in the germline V gene. After removal of 10 bases from V and 1 base from J, the junction contained 2 bases not matched to a gene. CDR3 sequence reads: CANDRGNTEAFF. The CDR3 coding sequence is TGTGCCAACGACAGGGGGAACACTGAAGCTTTCTTT.

V and J are TRBV3-1 and TRBJ2-1; a possible D gene is TRBD2 (6 bases). The V gene lost 3 bases and the J gene lost 5 bases, with 14 bases spanning the gap. The CDR3 spans 15 residues. Germline V CDR1 and CDR2: LGHDT, YNNKEL (reference sequence). CDR3 residues: CASSHLRLENNEQFF. DNA for the CDR3: TGTGCCAGCAGCCACCTGCGACTAGAGAACAATGAGCAGTTCTTC.

The chain joins TRBV29-1 to TRBJ2-7; D perhaps matches TRBD2 (5 bases). This CDR3 region has 12 residues. V dropped 3 bases and J dropped 0 bases, with 6 bases sitting between them. Germline V lookup: CDR1 SQVTM, CDR2 ANQGSEA. The CDR3 here is CSVDGNSYEQYF. DNA of the CDR3: TGCAGCGTTGACGGGAACTCCTACGAGCAGTACTTC.

The chain is built from TRBV6-5 and TRBJ1-4; TRBD1 matches 7 bases. CDR1 and CDR2 (germline): MNHEY, SVGAGI. V gave up 5 bases and J gave up 8 bases; unmatched junction bases: 17. This CDR3 region has 17 residues. The CDR3 reads CASSTRQGLPSKEKLFF. The CDR3 DNA follows: TGTGCCAGCAGTACCCGACAGGGTCTCCCCTCCAAGGAAAAACTGTTTTTT.

This chain joins TRBV10-3 and TRBJ2-5; a possible D gene is TRBD2 (5 bases). The CDR3 loop spans 15 amino acids. Germline assignment: CDR1 ENHRY and CDR2 SYGVKD. Trimming took off 10 bases at V and 7 bases at J, with 25 bases between the two ends. The CDR3, as DNA: TGTGCCACCTACCCCGGGGATAGCTCGATTGGGACCCAGTACTTC. Translating gives CATYPGDSSIGTQYF.

Points on this clonotype: The junction differs from germline at one of its ends, possibly a read error. V gene TRBV12-3 or TRBV12-4 combines with J gene TRBJ2-3; D is unclear. This CDR3 is built from 13 residues. Here the CDR3 DNA reads TGTGCCAGCAGTTTGGTAAGGTTAGATATGCAGTATTTT. Protein product: CASSLVRLDMQYF.

V is TRBV12-3 or TRBV12-4 and J is TRBJ2-7, with TRBD1 matching over 9 bases. V was pared by 5 bases and J by 5 bases, with 7 bases of the junction left unmatched. The CDR3 runs 14 residues. This CDR3 is CASSLGQGRHEQYF. The DNA of the CDR3 is TGTGCCAGCAGTCTAGGACAGGGGAGACACGAGCAGTACTTC.

This clonotype was counted a few times. J is TRBJ2-7 and V is TRBV20-1; 9 positions match TRBD1. V gave up 6 bases and J gave up 6 bases; unmatched junction bases: 6. The CDR3 totals 12 residues. The germline gives CDR1 DFQATT, CDR2 SNEGSKA (reference sequence). CDR3 residues: CSAPGTGLEQYF. As DNA, the CDR3 is TGCAGTGCCCCAGGGACAGGGCTCGAGCAGTACTTC.

CDR3 DNA: TGTGCCAGCAGTTCCCTCCGGGCAGGGGGCATATTAGAGACCCAGTACTTC. Its translation: CASSSLRAGGILETQYF. The chain uses TRBV28 and TRBJ2-5; 8 bases are a match to TRBD1. Looked up from germline, CDR1 is MDHEN and CDR2 is SYDVKM. The V segment lost 4 bases and the J segment 4 bases; nucleotides outside the gene matches: 14. This CDR3 is built from 17 residues. Variable domain in full (rest from reference TRBV28 and TRBJ2-5): DVKVTQSSRYLVKRTGEKVFLECVQDMDHENMFWYRQDPGLGLRLIYFSYDVKMKEKGDIPEGYSVSREKKERFSLILESASTNQTSMYLCASSSLRAGGILETQYFGPGTRLLVL.

This sequence joins TRBV4-1 and TRBJ1-4; D remains ambiguous. CDR1 MGHRA and CDR2 YSYEKL come from the germline V gene. The CDR3 runs 16 residues. Trimming removed 1 base from V and 8 bases from J, with 17 bases in between. DNA of the CDR3: TGCGCCAGCAGCCAAGGGAGCCAGGAAGGTTTGGAAAAACTGTTTTTT. Its translation is CASSQGSQEGLEKLFF.

In its sample, this clonotype was seen a few times. The V call is TRBV4-1, the J call TRBJ2-7; perhaps TRBD2 as D (5 bases). V lost 4 bases and J lost 0, with 16 bases in between. CDR1 is MGHRA, CDR2 YSYEKL, per germline. This CDR3 has 16 residues. The CDR3 coding sequence is TGCGCCAGCAGCCCTTGGGCCGGAGGTGGCTCCTACGAGCAGTACTTC. Its protein is CASSPWAGGGSYEQYF.

This clonotype was seen more than once but under ten times. The chain couples TRBV29-1 to TRBJ1-1; 7 bases are shared with TRBD1. Germline trimming cut 5 bases from V and 2 bases from J; bases unmatched to any gene: 5. From germline, CDR1 is SQVTM and CDR2 ANQGSEA. The CDR3 is made up of 13 amino acids. The CDR3 protein is CSVLEGGNTEAFF. As DNA, the CDR3 is TGCAGCGTTCTGGAAGGGGGCAACACTGAAGCTTTCTTT.

The V call is TRBV7-2, the J call TRBJ2-3, with 10 bases fitting TRBD2. CDR1 and CDR2 (germline): SGHTA, FQGNSA. The CDR3 consists of 17 residues. J gave up 5 bases and V 4 bases, and 12 bases lay outside the gene matches. CDR3 sequence: CASSWLVVAGGGDTQYF. The DNA for the CDR3 is TGTGCCAGCAGCTGGCTGGTGGTAGCGGGAGGTGGAGATACGCAGTATTTT. The variable domain in full, completed from reference TRBV7-2 and TRBJ2-3, reads GAGVSQSPSNKVTEKGKDVELRCDPISGHTALYWYRQSLGQGLEFLIYFQGNSAPDKSGLPSDRFSAERTGGSVSTLTIQRTQQEDSAVYLCASSWLVVAGGGDTQYFGPGTRLTVL.

In this sample, this clonotype turned up a few times. The chain joins TRBV3-1 to TRBJ2-3; D remains ambiguous. The CDR3 totals 16 residues. The germline V gene has CDR1 LGHDT and CDR2 YNNKEL (reference sequence). The V and J ends lost 0 bases and 2 bases respectively, with 12 bases between them. Here the CDR3 reads CASSQDSRPLTDTQYF. CDR3 sequence (DNA): TGTGCCAGCAGCCAAGATAGCCGGCCACTCACAGATACGCAGTATTTT.

This chain links TRBV6-1 with TRBJ1-2, with TRBD1 matching over 7 bases. This CDR3 contains 17 residues. Germline loops: CDR1 MNHNS, CDR2 SASEGT. V gave up 5 bases and J gave up 5 bases; unmatched junction bases: 17. The CDR3 is CASSPIPGQPFRYGYTF. The CDR3, as DNA: TGTGCCAGCAGTCCCATACCGGGACAGCCATTCCGTTATGGCTACACCTTC.

Only a few counts were recorded for this clonotype. V is TRBV11-2 and J is TRBJ2-7; D gene unclear. This CDR3 is 13 amino acids long. Trimming took off 0 bases at V and 2 bases at J, with 5 bases between the two ends. The V gene's germline CDR1 is SGHAT and CDR2 FQNNGV. The CDR3 loop is CASSLDPAYEQYF. For the CDR3, the DNA is TGTGCCAGCAGCTTAGACCCGGCCTACGAGCAGTACTTC.

V gene TRBV5-1 combines with J gene TRBJ2-1; tentative D call: TRBD1 (6 bases). Between the trimmed V and J ends, which lost 4 bases and 4 bases, there was a span of 12 bases. Germline lookup yields CDR1 SGHRS and CDR2 YFSETQ. There are 14 residues in the CDR3. CDR3 bases: TGCGCCAGCAGCACCCCGACAGGATACAATGAGCAGTTCTTC. This sequence encodes CASSTPTGYNEQFF.

This sequence joins TRBV20-1 and TRBJ2-5; 11 positions match TRBD2. The CDR3 is 17 residues long. Germline values: CDR1 DFQATT, CDR2 SNEGSKA (reference sequence). V trimming: 3 bases; J trimming: 2 bases; junction bases outside the gene matches: 11. The CDR3 DNA reads as TGCAGTGCTAGTATGGCTAGCGGGAGGCCGGGGCAAGAGACCCAGTACTTC. Translation gives CSASMASGRPGQETQYF.

The sample holds a few counts of this clonotype. This sequence joins TRBV29-1 and TRBJ2-3; no firm D call. The CDR3 totals 10 residues. V was cut by 6 bases and J by 2 bases, with 3 bases left in between. Germline CDR1 is SQVTM and CDR2 is ANQGSEA. CDR3 loop: CSVHTDTQYF. The DNA of the CDR3 is TGCAGCGTACACACAGATACGCAGTATTTT.

The gene calls are TRBV12-3 or TRBV12-4 and TRBJ1-1; D is ambiguous. CDR3 length equals 11 residues. The V end lost 5 bases, the J end lost 5 bases, and 6 bases lay between the germline ends. The CDR3 DNA follows: TGTGCCAGCAGTCGAGCAACTGAAGCTTTCTTT. Its protein is CASSRATEAFF.

J is TRBJ2-4 and V is TRBV4-1; 14 bases are shared with TRBD2. CDR1 and CDR2 from the germline V gene are MGHRA and YSYEKL. This CDR3 spans 17 amino acids. The V gene end was trimmed by 0 bases and the J gene end by 7 bases; junction bases not matched to a gene: 5. CDR3 coding DNA: TGCGCCAGCAGCCAAGATGGGACTAGCGGGAGTACTAACATTCAGTACTTC. Its translation: CASSQDGTSGSTNIQYF.

The gene calls are TRBV7-2 and TRBJ2-1; D may be TRBD2 (5 bases). V was cut by 8 bases and J by 12 bases, with 14 bases left in between. The CDR3 length is 11 residues. Germline CDR1 SGHTA, CDR2 FQGNSA. The CDR3 protein is CASRLNGVQFF. CDR3 DNA sequence: TGTGCCAGCCGTCTAAACGGGGTGCAGTTCTTC. Together with reference TRBV7-2 and TRBJ2-1, the CDR3 gives the full variable domain: GAGVSQSPSNKVTEKGKDVELRCDPISGHTALYWYRQSLGQGLEFLIYFQGNSAPDKSGLPSDRFSAERTGGSVSTLTIQRTQQEDSAVYLCASRLNGVQFFGPGTRLTVL.

CDR3 nucleotide sequence: TGTGCCAGCAGTTACGGAGGGGCGCGGCAGACTGGGGCCAACGTCCTGACTTTC. This encodes CASSYGGARQTGANVLTF. The chain employs TRBV6-8 and TRBJ2-6, with a weak D call TRBD2 (6 bases). Between the trimmed V and J ends, which lost 2 bases and 2 bases, there was a span of 16 bases. The CDR3 length is 18 residues. Germline V gene data show CDR1 as MNHGY and CDR2 as SAAAGT.

The J gene is TRBJ2-5, the V gene TRBV20-1; 9 bases align to TRBD1. J lost 11 bases, V lost 0 bases, and 7 bases had no gene match. Germline CDR1 DFQATT, CDR2 SNEGSKA (reference sequence). CDR3 length: 13 amino acids. This chain's CDR3 is CSARDFRTGEQYF. The CDR3 coding sequence is TGCAGTGCTAGAGATTTCAGGACAGGGGAGCAGTACTTC.

The chain is built from TRBV29-1 and TRBJ2-1; no clear D gene. Germline CDR1 and CDR2: SQVTM and ANQGSEA. Between the trimmed V and J ends, which lost 0 bases and 0 bases, there was a span of 12 bases. This CDR3 spans 16 amino acids. The DNA for the CDR3 is TGCAGCGTTGAAGATGGGCCATCTCTCTCCTACAATGAGCAGTTCTTC. It yields the protein CSVEDGPSLSYNEQFF.

The count of this clonotype is one. The chain links TRBV12-3 or TRBV12-4 to TRBJ2-1; TRBD1 is a possible D gene (6 bases). This CDR3 has 15 residues. Trimming pared 1 base from V and 6 bases from J, leaving 13 bases between. The CDR3: CASSLGGRRGNEQFF. DNA of the CDR3: TGTGCCAGCAGTTTAGGGGGGCGCCGGGGCAATGAGCAGTTCTTC.

CDR3 sequence: CASSPRGAQLFF. CDR3 in DNA: TGCGCCAGCAGCCCCCGGGGGGCACAACTGTTTTTT. The chain has TRBV4-1 and TRBJ1-4; D possibly corresponds to TRBD1 (6 bases). Germline values: CDR1 MGHRA, CDR2 YSYEKL. The CDR3 covers 12 residues. The ends were cut back, 4 bases at V and 12 bases at J, with 12 bases in the middle.